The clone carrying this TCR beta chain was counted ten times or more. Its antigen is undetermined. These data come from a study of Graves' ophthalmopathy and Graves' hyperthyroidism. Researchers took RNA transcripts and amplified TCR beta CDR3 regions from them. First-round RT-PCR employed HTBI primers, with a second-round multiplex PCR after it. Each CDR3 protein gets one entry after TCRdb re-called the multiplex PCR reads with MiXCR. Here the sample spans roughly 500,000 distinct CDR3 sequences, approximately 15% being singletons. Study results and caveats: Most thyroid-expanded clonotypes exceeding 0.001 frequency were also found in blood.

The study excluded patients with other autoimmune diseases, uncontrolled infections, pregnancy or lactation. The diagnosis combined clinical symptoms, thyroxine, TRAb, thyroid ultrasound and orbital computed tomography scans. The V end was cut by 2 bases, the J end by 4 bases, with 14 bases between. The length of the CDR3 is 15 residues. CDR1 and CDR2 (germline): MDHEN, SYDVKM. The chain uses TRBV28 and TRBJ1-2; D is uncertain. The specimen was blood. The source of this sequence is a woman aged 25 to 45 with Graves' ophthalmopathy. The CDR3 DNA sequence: TGTGCCAGCAGTTTACCACGAGGCCGCGGCTATGGCTACACCTTC. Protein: CASSLPRGRGYGYTF.